This T cell receptor beta chain was captured by sequencing in a study of blood T cell repertoires in COVID-19. About the research overall: T cells, B-cell-depleted T cells, or PBMCs supplied cDNA or gDNA.

Generated by immunoSEQ multiplex PCR, the TCRdb table keeps only in-frame clones and is missing some. The data show hundreds of thousands of clones, around 87% seen once. This CDR3 has 13 amino acids. V lost 3 bases, J lost 2 bases, and 0 bases stayed unmatched. Germline V gives CDR1 MNHEY, CDR2 SMNVEV (reference sequence). The source is a woman in her fifties or sixties with COVID-19, enrolled during active disease. The sample comprised peripheral blood. The J gene is TRBJ2-7, the V gene TRBV27; 8 bases fit TRBD2. In DNA form, the CDR3 reads TGTGCCAGCAGTTTGCGGGGGGCCTACGAGCAGTACTTC. It yields the protein CASSLRGAYEQYF.